The present T cell receptor (beta chain) was sequenced within a study of beta chain features in type 1 diabetes. Overall study context: Taken together, all samples contributed nearly 110 million examined sorted cells. The study, taken as a whole, reports: Patients' naive, central memory and regulatory TCRB repertoires appeared more alike than those of healthy donors.

The entirety of the isolated RNA underwent reverse transcription, so expressed TCRB transcripts were sequenced. This table comes from immunoSEQ multiplex PCR, and its TCRdb copy is limited to in-frame clones, with some not included. The profile shows roughly 300,000 clones, around 8% of them singletons. The germline gives CDR1 MDHEN, CDR2 SYDVKM. After removal of 4 bases from V and 7 bases from J, the junction contained 9 bases not matched to a gene. This CDR3 is 16 amino acids long. Of note for this clone: Its target is unknown.

The authors sorted CD4+ naive, central memory, regulatory and stem cell-like memory cells via CD45RO/CCR7/CD25/CD127/CD95/CD27. This TCR derives from a woman aged 18-29 years in good health. The chain links TRBV28 to TRBJ2-7, with TRBD2 matching over 14 bases. The sequencing input was central memory CD4+ T cells from blood. CDR3 region: CASSSSGLAGVREQYF. For the CDR3, the DNA is TGTGCCAGCAGTTCCTCGGGACTAGCGGGAGTGAGGGAGCAGTACTTC.